These 20 T cell receptor beta chains share one sample of origin, sequenced in a study of cytomegalovirus exposure and HLA in healthy donors. 60 Vbeta and 13 Jbeta primers were used in PCR. Clones were sequenced by immunoSEQ multiplex PCR, and TCRdb holds only the in-frame ones, with some missing. This repertoire shows roughly 93,000 clones, over 60% found once; its top ten account for 7% to 10%. The specimen sequenced was PBMCs. Every receptor here comes from a human donor in good health.

The chain is built from TRBV6-1 and TRBJ1-1; D gene unclear. CDR3 length: 12 amino acids. The germline V gene has CDR1 MNHNS and CDR2 SASEGT. Deletions cut 8 bases from V and 6 bases from J, with 13 bases between. CDR3 in DNA: TGTGCCAGCGATCCGCGGTTCGCTGAAGCTTTCTTT. Its protein is CASDPRFAEAFF.

The chain uses TRBV19 and TRBJ2-1; TRBD1 matches at 7 bases. The CDR3 sequence is 14 residues long. The ends lost 6 bases at V and 3 bases at J; junction bases unmatched: 5. CDR1 and CDR2 (germline): LNHDA, SQIVND (reference sequence). Here the CDR3 DNA reads TGTGCCAGTAGAAACGACAGGGTCTACAATGAGCAGTTCTTC. Amino acid sequence: CASRNDRVYNEQFF.

The rearrangement links TRBV10-3 to TRBJ2-3, with 9 positions matching TRBD1. Germline-derived CDR1 and CDR2 are ENHRY and SYGVKD. The V gene end was trimmed by 10 bases and the J gene end by 4 bases; junction bases not matched to a gene: 12. The CDR3 has 15 residues. CDR3 region: CASTRGQGAPDTQYF. The CDR3 coding sequence is TGTGCCAGTACCCGGGGACAGGGCGCCCCAGATACGCAGTATTTT.

In its sample, this clone was seen once. CDR3 sequence reads: CASSLSDRGGLRSEQYF. DNA of the CDR3: TGTGCCAGCAGTTTATCCGACAGGGGAGGGTTGAGAAGCGAGCAGTACTTC. The V and J genes are TRBV27 and TRBJ2-7; tentatively, D is TRBD1 (8 bases). Per the germline V gene, CDR1 is MNHEY and CDR2 is SMNVEV (reference sequence). V dropped 0 bases and J dropped 6 bases, with 21 bases sitting between them. This CDR3 is built from 17 residues.

The chain links TRBV7-8 to TRBJ1-2; 7 bases map to TRBD1. The CDR3 sequence is 13 residues long. V gave up 5 bases and J gave up 4 bases; unmatched junction bases: 4. CDR1 SGHVS and CDR2 FQNEAQ come from the germline V gene. CDR3 DNA sequence: TGTGCCAGCAGCCCGGACAGGAGCTATGGCTACACCTTC. Translation gives CASSPDRSYGYTF.

V is TRBV6-5 and J is TRBJ2-7; maybe TRBD1 (6 bases). Trimming took off 5 bases at V and 0 bases at J, with 14 bases between the two ends. The CDR3 length is 15 residues. CDR1 MNHEY and CDR2 SVGAGI come from the germline V gene. This CDR3 is CASSPGTPGSYEQYF. As DNA, the CDR3 is TGTGCCAGCAGTCCCGGGACACCAGGCTCCTACGAGCAGTACTTC.

In DNA form, the CDR3 reads TGTGCCAGCAGCTTAGGCGGGACAGCCTACGAGCAGTACTTC. Translating gives CASSLGGTAYEQYF. The chain has TRBV7-9 and TRBJ2-7, with D possibly matching TRBD1 (7 bases). CDR1 is SEHNR and CDR2 is FQNEAQ in the germline V gene (reference sequence). V was shortened by 1 base and J by 2 bases, with 9 bases between the two germline ends. The CDR3 has 14 residues.

This chain connects TRBV7-9 to TRBJ2-7, with D possibly being TRBD1 (5 bases). The CDR3 contains 13 residues. The germline gives CDR1 SEHNR, CDR2 FQNEAQ (reference sequence). Trimming left V 0 bases short and J 7 bases short, with 10 bases between. CDR3 sequence (DNA): TGTGCCAGCAGCTTAGCAGGGGCAGGGGAGCAGTACTTC. Translating it yields CASSLAGAGEQYF.

V usage is TRBV19 and J usage is TRBJ1-5; 9 nucleotides align to TRBD1. The V gene's germline CDR1 is LNHDA and CDR2 SQIVND (reference sequence). The junction had 14 bases not matched to a gene; V was cut back by 5 bases and J by 6 bases. The CDR3 extends over 17 amino acids. As DNA, the CDR3 is TGTGCCAGTAGTTTTTGGGAGGACAGGGGCATAGGTCAGCCCCAGCATTTT. Its translation: CASSFWEDRGIGQPQHF.

The chain combines TRBV6-5 with TRBJ2-1; TRBD2 agrees at 9 bases. The V segment lost 6 bases and the J segment 5 bases; nucleotides outside the gene matches: 8. From germline, CDR1 is MNHEY and CDR2 SVGAGI. The CDR3 contains 15 residues. CDR3 coding DNA: TGTGCCAGCAGCTCAGGCGGGGGGGCCAACAATGAGCAGTTCTTC. It encodes CASSSGGGANNEQFF.

The chain links TRBV9 to TRBJ2-7; 10 bases agree with TRBD2. With 3 bases clipped from V and 2 bases from J, the junction kept 14 bases outside the gene matches. Per germline, CDR1 SGDLS and CDR2 YYNGEE. CDR3 size: 18 residues. The CDR3 region is CASSAGAGLGLAAYEQYF. The CDR3 DNA reads as TGTGCCAGCAGCGCAGGGGCCGGTCTCGGACTAGCGGCCTACGAGCAGTACTTC. The whole variable domain, filled in from reference TRBV9 and TRBJ2-7, reads DSGVTQTPKHLITATGQRVTLRCSPRSGDLSVYWYQQSLDQGLQFLIQYYNGEERAKGNILERFSAQQFPDLHSELNLSSLELGDSALYFCASSAGAGLGLAAYEQYFGPGTRLTVT.

This clone was seen a few times. The chain is built from TRBV6-1 and TRBJ2-3, with 12 bases aligning to TRBD2. The CDR3 contains 15 residues. Germline V gene sequence: CDR1 MNHNS, CDR2 SASEGT. V lost 4 bases to trimming and J lost 4 bases; unmatched junction nucleotides: 3. CDR3 region: CASSALAGGPDTQYF. In DNA, the CDR3 is TGTGCCAGCAGTGCCCTAGCGGGGGGGCCAGATACGCAGTATTTT.

The rearrangement joins TRBV9 to TRBJ2-1, with 10 bases fitting TRBD2. Trimming cost V 0 bases and J 14 bases; bases outside gene matches: 14. Germline V gene sequence: CDR1 SGDLS, CDR2 YYNGEE. The CDR3 sequence is 16 residues long. Written as DNA, the CDR3 is TGTGCCAGCAGCGTAGAAGGTCTAGCGGGGGCCGCGGGAAAGTTCTTC. It is translated as CASSVEGLAGAAGKFF.

The chain links TRBV29-1 to TRBJ2-3; TRBD1 matches 8 bases. Trimming removed 7 bases from V and 4 bases from J; junction bases left unmatched: 7. The CDR3 runs 13 residues. CDR1 and CDR2 (germline): SQVTM, ANQGSEA. In DNA form, the CDR3 reads TGCAGCGCCGACGGACAGGGAGCAGATACGCAGTATTTT. This sequence encodes CSADGQGADTQYF.

This clone was found once. The V call is TRBV7-9, the J call TRBJ2-7; the D gene is possibly TRBD2 (6 bases). Germline CDR1 is SEHNR and CDR2 is FQNEAQ (reference sequence). V was cut by 0 bases and J by 7 bases, with 10 bases left in between. The CDR3 loop spans 13 amino acids. The CDR3 sequence is CASSLARGGEQYF. The CDR3 coding sequence is TGTGCCAGCAGCTTAGCGCGCGGAGGGGAGCAGTACTTC.

V gene TRBV6-5 combines with J gene TRBJ1-1; 7 bases are shared with TRBD1. Losses at the gene ends were 6 bases for V and 12 bases for J; bases not matched to a gene: 7. The CDR3 length is 11 residues. From germline, CDR1 is MNHEY and CDR2 SVGAGI. As DNA, the CDR3 is TGTGCCAGCAGACGCACAGGGGAGACTTTCTTT. Encoded protein: CASRRTGETFF.

This clone was detected a few times. V usage is TRBV2 and J usage is TRBJ1-3; 11 bases fit TRBD1. V was clipped by 7 bases and J by 3 bases; unmatched bases: 11. The germline V gene encodes CDR1 SNHLY and CDR2 FYNNEI. The length of the CDR3 is 17 residues. This chain's CDR3 is CASTPRTGGGFGNTIYF. CDR3 in DNA: TGTGCCAGCACCCCTAGGACAGGGGGCGGTTTTGGAAACACCATATATTTT.

This chain uses TRBV6-5 with TRBJ1-4; D remains unclear. The CDR3 has 13 residues. The germline V and J ends were trimmed by 5 bases and 6 bases, with 10 bases remaining between them. CDR1 and CDR2 from the germline V gene are MNHEY and SVGAGI. The CDR3 is CASSPVFDEKLFF. CDR3 coding DNA: TGTGCCAGCAGTCCAGTTTTCGATGAAAAACTGTTTTTT.

The chain joins TRBV19 to TRBJ2-1; tentatively, D is TRBD2 (6 bases). Germline V lookup: CDR1 LNHDA, CDR2 SQIVND (reference sequence). Trimming stripped 6 bases from V and 8 bases from J, with 17 bases between. The length of the CDR3 is 14 residues. CDR3 nucleotide sequence: TGTGCCAGTAGGGGGGGACGAGTCTGGCATGAGCAGTTCTTC. It codes for CASRGGRVWHEQFF.

The V and J genes are TRBV5-1 and TRBJ1-3; possible D gene TRBD1, 5 bases. The V end was cut by 0 bases, the J end by 4 bases, with 8 bases between. The length of the CDR3 is 14 residues. The germline V gene has CDR1 SGHRS and CDR2 YFSETQ. The CDR3 sequence is CASSLAGIGNTIYF. The CDR3, as DNA: TGCGCCAGCAGCTTGGCAGGGATCGGAAACACCATATATTTT.